The clone carrying this TCR beta chain is a singleton in its sample. This sample was taken from a study of shared clonotypes between healthy human individuals. Study background: Per-donor plates numbered three CD4 naive, three CD4 memory, two CD8 naive and one CD8 memory.

The authors distributed each subset's genomic DNA evenly over several immunoSEQ plates. The data were produced by immunoSEQ multiplex PCR, yet TCRdb's version contains in-frame clones alone and is incomplete. The top ten clones hold roughly 0.83% of a sample with about 1.1 million clones, approximately 77% of them seen once. The CDR3 is 12 residues long. Germline loops: CDR1 MNHEY, CDR2 SVGAGI. Unmatched junction bases numbered 7, after V lost 10 bases and J lost 7 bases. The sequenced sample was memory CD4+ T cells from PBMCs. As to subset: CD45RA-negative fraction. This sequence was found in a man aged 18 to 35 in good health. Some clones in this sample may be carry-over from other donors' samples. The V call is TRBV6-5, the J call TRBJ1-3; 7 positions match TRBD1. The CDR3 bases are TGTGCCACCCGGGACAGTACGAACACCATATATTTT. Residues: CATRDSTNTIYF.